This TCR beta chain was identified in a study of Ad26.COV2.S vaccination and SARS-CoV-2 variants. Study-wide points: Reported post-vaccination CD8+ and CD4+ T cell responses to spike showed substantial breadth. The TCR breadth and depth analyses may have understated or missed part of the total T cell responses.

Treatment reported: roughly 20 received Ad26.COV2.S at low or high dose, single or two shots; 5 received placebo; per-sample allocation not given. Repertoires come from day 63 after the first vaccine or placebo injection. Measured with immunoSEQ multiplex PCR; TCRdb has only the in-frame clones, and not every one. The table has 300,000 to 400,000 clones, over 75% seen once. With 6 bases clipped from V and 3 bases from J, the junction kept 5 bases outside the gene matches. The CDR3 covers 14 residues. Germline CDR1 reads MNHEY; CDR2 reads SMNVEV (reference sequence). In the case of this clone: Its antigen is currently unknown.

The sample here was peripheral blood, taken in a trial of Ad26.COV2.S vaccine versus placebo. This clonotype was obtained from a person aged 18-60 years who received the Ad26.COV2.S COVID-19 vaccine or a placebo. The chain is built from TRBV27 and TRBJ1-3, with 7 bases fitting TRBD1. The CDR3: CASSLRGLGNTIYF. In DNA, the CDR3 is TGTGCCAGCAGCTTAAGGGGGCTTGGAAACACCATATATTTT.